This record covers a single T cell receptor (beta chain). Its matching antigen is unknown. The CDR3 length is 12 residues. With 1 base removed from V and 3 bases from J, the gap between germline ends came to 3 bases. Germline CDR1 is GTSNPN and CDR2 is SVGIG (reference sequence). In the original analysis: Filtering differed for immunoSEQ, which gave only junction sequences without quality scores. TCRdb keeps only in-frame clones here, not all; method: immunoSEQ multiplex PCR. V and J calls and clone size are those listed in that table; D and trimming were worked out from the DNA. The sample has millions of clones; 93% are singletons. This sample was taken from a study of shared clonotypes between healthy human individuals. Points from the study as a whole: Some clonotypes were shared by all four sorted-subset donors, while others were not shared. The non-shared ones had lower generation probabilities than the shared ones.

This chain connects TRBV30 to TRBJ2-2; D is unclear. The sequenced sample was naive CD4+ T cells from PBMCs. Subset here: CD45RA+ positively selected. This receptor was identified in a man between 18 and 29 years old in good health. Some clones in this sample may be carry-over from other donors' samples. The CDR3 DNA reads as TGTGCCTGGAGTGCGGACACCGGGGAGCTGTTTTTT. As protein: CAWSADTGELFF.